The clone carrying this T cell receptor (beta chain) has more than one count but fewer than ten. MiXCR, applied by TCRdb to the PCR reads, yields one record per CDR3 protein. Of approximately 590,000 distinct CDR3 sequences listed, less than 30% were seen once; the top ten hold about 0.8%. Trimming shortened V by 1 base and J by 1 base, and 16 bases separated the two germline ends. CDR3 length: 17 residues. This entry comes from a study of molecular identifiers for immune sequencing clone quantification. When naive CD8 T cells were sorted, they were gated as CD8+CD4-CCR7+CD45RA+. The gene calls are TRBV12-3 or TRBV12-4 and TRBJ1-1; D gene uncertain. The sample was naive CD8+ T cells from blood, with Jurkat cell RNA spiked in. Subset here: FACS-sorted CD8+CD4-CCR7+CD45RA+ naive T cells. This receptor was identified in a human donor in good health. Some libraries in this study had Jurkat cell RNA spiked in. DNA for the CDR3: TGTGCCAGCAGTTTAGTCACCGGGGAGTTAGAGAACACTGAAGCTTTCTTT. Its translation is CASSLVTGELENTEAFF.